This T cell receptor (beta chain) was profiled in a study of Ad26.COV2.S vaccination and SARS-CoV-2 variants. Clones were read by immunoSEQ multiplex PCR, and TCRdb kept only the in-frame ones, dropping some. The profile covers around 450,000 clones, with about 89% appearing a single time and 1.7% taken by the ten largest. Treatment described: roughly 20 received Ad26.COV2.S at low or high dose, single or two shots; roughly five received placebo; per-sample allocation not given. At day 63 after the first vaccine or placebo injection, samples were drawn. Germline V gene data show CDR1 as SNHLY and CDR2 as FYNNEI. V was trimmed by 2 bases and J by 2 bases, leaving 23 bases between them. CDR3 length: 19 residues.

The sequences come from peripheral blood, collected in a trial of Ad26.COV2.S vaccine versus placebo. J is TRBJ2-3 and V is TRBV2, with TRBD2 as a possible D gene (6 bases). This clonotype was sampled from a person aged 18-65 years who received the Ad26.COV2.S COVID-19 vaccine or a placebo. CDR3 amino acids: CASSEYRTTARRYTDTQYF. DNA of the CDR3: TGTGCCAGCAGTGAATATCGGACTACAGCCCGACGTTACACAGATACGCAGTATTTT.